The next 6 T cell receptor beta chains were all read from a single sample in a study of OX40 agonist ivuxolimab in advanced cancers. Method: immunoSEQ multiplex PCR; TCRdb's copy keeps in-frame clones and lacks some. Counted here are tens of thousands of clones, about 81% occurring once; the ten biggest clones make up about 20%. The sequencing here drew on CD4+ or CD8+ T cells sorted from blood, taken in a trial of the OX40 agonist ivuxolimab. These receptors were obtained from an adult with an advanced solid tumor such as melanoma, head and neck, liver or kidney cancer.

The V gene is TRBV4-1, the J gene TRBJ2-5, with unresolved D. V was pared by 0 bases and J by 3 bases, with 8 bases between. In germline, CDR1 is MGHRA, CDR2 YSYEKL. The CDR3 covers 14 residues. CDR3: CASSQDSQKETQYF. The CDR3 coding sequence is TGCGCCAGCAGCCAAGACTCCCAGAAAGAGACCCAGTACTTC.

This rearrangement joins TRBV6-1 to TRBJ2-1; no clear D gene. V lost 1 base and J 7 bases, leaving 14 bases between the germline ends. The CDR3 runs 15 residues. From germline, CDR1 is MNHNS and CDR2 SASEGT. The CDR3 here is CASSEGFNSLNEQFF. In nucleotides, the CDR3 is TGTGCCAGCAGTGAAGGGTTCAACAGTTTGAATGAGCAGTTCTTC.

This chain links TRBV28 with TRBJ2-5; D may be TRBD2 (7 bases). The CDR3 sequence is 16 residues long. V lost 8 bases and J 4 bases, leaving 23 bases between the germline ends. The V gene's germline CDR1 is MDHEN and CDR2 SYDVKM. The DNA for the CDR3 is TGTGCCAGCCGCGGACCCCAGGGGAGGGTAGGAGAGACCCAGTACTTC. Translation gives CASRGPQGRVGETQYF.

This chain links TRBV5-4 with TRBJ2-4; 7 bases are a match to TRBD2. V lost 1 base to trimming and J lost 3 bases; unmatched junction nucleotides: 4. This CDR3 has 15 amino acids. Germline V gives CDR1 SGHNT, CDR2 YYREEE (reference sequence). CDR3 DNA: TGTGCCAGCAGCTTGCGCGGGGGAGTCAAAAACATTCAGTACTTC. Translated: CASSLRGGVKNIQYF. Supplemented by reference TRBV5-4 and TRBJ2-4, the full variable domain reads ETGVTQSPTHLIKTRGQQVTLRCSSQSGHNTVSWYQQALGQGPQFIFQYYREEENGRGNFPPRFSGLQFPNYSSELNVNALELDDSALYLCASSLRGGVKNIQYFGAGTRLSVL.

The chain uses TRBV19 and TRBJ1-1; possibly TRBD1 for D (6 bases). V was trimmed by 6 bases and J by 4 bases, leaving 18 bases between them. CDR3 size: 15 residues. CDR1 and CDR2 from the germline V gene are LNHDA and SQIVND (reference sequence). The DNA of the CDR3 is TGTGCCAGTAGCGACCCCGGGACAACAGGCACTGAAGCTTTCTTT. This gives the protein CASSDPGTTGTEAFF.

The J gene is TRBJ1-3, the V gene TRBV9; 7 bases fit TRBD1. The CDR3 has 15 amino acids. Trimming took 3 bases from V and 1 from J; bases not matched to a gene: 4. CDR1 is SGDLS, CDR2 YYNGEE, per germline. The CDR3 sequence is CASSAGGLSGNTIYF. The DNA for the CDR3 is TGTGCCAGCAGCGCAGGGGGTTTGTCTGGAAACACCATATATTTT.